Listed below are T cell receptor beta chains from one sample, sequenced in a study of regulatory T cells in long-lasting Graves disease. One entry per CDR3 protein, called by TCRdb with MiXCR from the multiplex PCR reads. The sample lists 250,000 or so distinct CDR3 sequences; 20% were seen once. The sequencing here drew on peripheral blood mononuclear cells (PBMCs), taken at new diagnosis, from a patient treated with antithyroid drugs. These receptors were taken from a female donor with Graves disease. The CDR3 runs from the conserved cysteine through the conserved F or W. D genes are given only for firm matches. Some rows mark clone size as missing; the rest say once, few, many or name a class of expanded clone.

v_gene,d_gene,j_gene,abundance,CDR3aa,CDR3nt
TRBV12-3/TRBV12-4,.,TRBJ2-2,many,CASSEGHTTGELFF,TGTGCCAGCAGTGAGGGACACACCACCGGGGAGCTGTTTTTT
TRBV7-2,.,TRBJ1-5,.,CASSLWNQPQHF,TGTGCCAGCAGCTTGTGGAATCAGCCCCAGCATTTT
TRBV28,.,TRBJ2-3,many,CASSAQGRGTQYF,TGTGCCAGCAGTGCTCAGGGGAGGGGTACGCAGTATTTT
TRBV6-1,TRBD2,TRBJ2-1,.,CASSTGLAGFDEQFF,TGTGCCAGCAGTACAGGACTAGCGGGTTTTGATGAGCAGTTCTTC
TRBV11-2,TRBD2,TRBJ2-1,.,CASSPPVSPLLAGAYNEQFF,TGTGCCAGCAGCCCACCGGTTTCACCCTTACTAGCGGGAGCCTACAATGAGCAGTTCTTC
TRBV5-1,TRBD2,TRBJ2-1,.,CASSFTSGSGNEQFF,TGCGCCAGCAGCTTTACTAGCGGGAGTGGTAATGAGCAGTTCTTC
TRBV6-5,TRBD2,TRBJ2-1,.,CASSYLAGGPRNEQFF,TGTGCCAGCAGTTACCTAGCGGGAGGGCCAAGGAATGAGCAGTTCTTC
TRBV11-2,.,TRBJ2-7,many,CASTLQFGSSYEQYF,TGTGCCAGCACCCTACAGTTTGGAAGCTCCTACGAGCAGTACTTC
TRBV27,.,TRBJ2-3,.,CASSFGRLDTQYF,TGTGCCAGCAGTTTCGGCAGGCTAGATACGCAGTATTTT
TRBV11-2,TRBD1,TRBJ1-3,many,CASSSRGRQGAHRIGNTIYF,TGTGCCAGCAGCTCTCGTGGTAGGCAGGGGGCACACCGAATTGGAAACACCATATATTTT
TRBV7-2,.,TRBJ2-3,many,CASSLGNWDTQYF,TGTGCCAGCAGCTTAGGCAATTGGGATACGCAGTATTTT
TRBV18,TRBD1,TRBJ2-7,many,CASSRYGTGGSEQYF,TGTGCCAGCTCACGCTATGGGACAGGGGGAAGCGAGCAGTACTTC
TRBV4-3,.,TRBJ1-1,.,CASSHRTPEGGPNMNTEAFF,TGCGCCAGCAGCCACCGCACTCCGGAGGGGGGTCCCAACATGAACACTGAAGCTTTCTTT
TRBV6-1,.,TRBJ2-6,many,CASKISGANVLTF,TGTGCCAGCAAGATCTCTGGGGCCAACGTCCTGACTTTC
TRBV3-1,.,TRBJ2-3,many,CASSQDTVWGLADTQYF,TGTGCCAGCAGCCAAGATACCGTATGGGGCCTGGCAGATACGCAGTATTTT
TRBV12-3/TRBV12-4,.,TRBJ2-3,many,CASSLTGAADTQYF,TGTGCCAGCAGTTTAACGGGGGCCGCGGATACGCAGTATTTT
TRBV29-1,TRBD1,TRBJ2-1,many,CSVEGFTGQGNGIRNEQFF,TGCAGCGTTGAAGGTTTTACTGGACAGGGTAACGGAATCAGAAATGAGCAGTTCTTC
TRBV7-9,TRBD1,TRBJ2-2,many,CASSPDRSSNTGELFF,TGTGCCAGCAGCCCGGACAGGTCATCGAACACCGGGGAGCTGTTTTTT
TRBV20-1,.,TRBJ2-1,.,CSARVGTEQFF,TGCAGTGCTAGAGTAGGGACAGAGCAGTTCTTC
TRBV15,.,TRBJ2-2,few,CATSREIGGLGELFF,TGTGCCACCAGCAGGGAGATTGGAGGGCTTGGGGAGCTGTTTTTT
TRBV30,.,TRBJ2-2,few,CAWTGQTRELFF,TGTGCCTGGACCGGGCAGACCCGGGAGCTGTTTTTT
TRBV2,.,TRBJ2-5,many,CASIEGVVQTQYF,TGTGCCAGCATTGAGGGGGTTGTTCAGACCCAGTACTTC